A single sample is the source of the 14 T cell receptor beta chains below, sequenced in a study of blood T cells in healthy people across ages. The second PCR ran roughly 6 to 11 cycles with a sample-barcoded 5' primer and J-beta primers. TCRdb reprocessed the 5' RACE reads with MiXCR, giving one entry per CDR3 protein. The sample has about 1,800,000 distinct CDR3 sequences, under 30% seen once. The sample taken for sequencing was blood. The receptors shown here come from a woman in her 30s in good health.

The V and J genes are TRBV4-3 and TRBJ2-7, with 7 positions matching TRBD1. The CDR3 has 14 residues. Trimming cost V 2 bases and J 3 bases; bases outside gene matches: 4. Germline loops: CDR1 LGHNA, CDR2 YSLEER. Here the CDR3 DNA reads TGCGCCAGCAGCCAATTGACAGGGCACTACGAGCAGTACTTC. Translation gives CASSQLTGHYEQYF.

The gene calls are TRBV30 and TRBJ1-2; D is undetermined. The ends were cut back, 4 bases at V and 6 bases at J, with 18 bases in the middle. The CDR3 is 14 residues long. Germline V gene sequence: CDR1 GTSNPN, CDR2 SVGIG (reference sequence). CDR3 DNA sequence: TGTGCCTGGAAGTCACTCCGGAACTCCGATGGCTACACCTTC. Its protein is CAWKSLRNSDGYTF.

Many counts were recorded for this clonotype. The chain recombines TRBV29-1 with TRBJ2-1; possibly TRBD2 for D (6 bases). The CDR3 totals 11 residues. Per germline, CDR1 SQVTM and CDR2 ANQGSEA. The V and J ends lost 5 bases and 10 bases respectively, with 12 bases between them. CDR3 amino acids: CSVSRLDEQFF. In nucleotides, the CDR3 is TGCAGCGTTTCCCGACTAGACGAGCAGTTCTTC.

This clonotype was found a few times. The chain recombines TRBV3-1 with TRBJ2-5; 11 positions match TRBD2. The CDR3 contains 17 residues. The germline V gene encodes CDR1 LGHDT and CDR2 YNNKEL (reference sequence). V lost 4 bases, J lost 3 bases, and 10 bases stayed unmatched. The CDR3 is CASSPGRLAGRKETQYF. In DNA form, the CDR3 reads TGTGCCAGCAGCCCGGGACGACTAGCGGGGAGGAAAGAGACCCAGTACTTC.

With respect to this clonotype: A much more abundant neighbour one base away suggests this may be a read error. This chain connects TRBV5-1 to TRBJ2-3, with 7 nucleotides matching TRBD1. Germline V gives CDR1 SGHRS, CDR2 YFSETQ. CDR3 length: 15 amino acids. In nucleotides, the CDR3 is TGCGCCAGCAGCCCGACAGGGTTCCACACAGGTACGCAGTATTTT. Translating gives CASSPTGFHTGTQYF.

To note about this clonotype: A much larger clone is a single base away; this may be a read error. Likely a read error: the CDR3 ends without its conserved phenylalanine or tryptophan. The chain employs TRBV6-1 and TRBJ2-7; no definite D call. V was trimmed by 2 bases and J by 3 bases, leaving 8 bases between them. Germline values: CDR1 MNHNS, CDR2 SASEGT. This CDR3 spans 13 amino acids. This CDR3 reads CASSEHRLYEQYL. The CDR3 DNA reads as TGTGCCAGCAGTGAACACCGGCTCTACGAGCAGTACTTA.

The CDR3, as DNA: TGTGCCAGCAGTTTAAGGGGAGCCCTCTATGGCTACACCTTC. It specifies CASSLRGALYGYTF. This chain uses TRBV28 with TRBJ1-2; possibly TRBD1 for D (5 bases). V lost 2 bases and J lost 4, with 11 bases in between. The CDR3 consists of 14 residues. Germline V gives CDR1 MDHEN, CDR2 SYDVKM.

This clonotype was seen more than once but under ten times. DNA for the CDR3: TGTGCCTGGACGCCGGGGACCGTGGGGGGCTACACCTTC. Translating it yields CAWTPGTVGGYTF. The J gene is TRBJ1-2, the V gene TRBV30, with D perhaps matching TRBD1 (5 bases). With 4 bases removed from V and 8 bases from J, the gap between germline ends came to 17 bases. Germline V gives CDR1 GTSNPN, CDR2 SVGIG (reference sequence). CDR3 size: 13 residues.

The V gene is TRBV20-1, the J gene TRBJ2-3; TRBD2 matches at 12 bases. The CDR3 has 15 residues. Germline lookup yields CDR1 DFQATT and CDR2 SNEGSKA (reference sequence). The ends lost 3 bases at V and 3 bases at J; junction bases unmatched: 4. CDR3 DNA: TGCAGTGCTAGGGCTAGCGGGAGGGCGACAGATACGCAGTATTTT. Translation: CSARASGRATDTQYF.

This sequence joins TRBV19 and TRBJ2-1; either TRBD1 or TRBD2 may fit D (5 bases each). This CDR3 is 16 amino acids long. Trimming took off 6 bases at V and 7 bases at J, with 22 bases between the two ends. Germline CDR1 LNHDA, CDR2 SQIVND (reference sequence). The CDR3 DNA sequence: TGTGCCAGTAGCAACCCACCGGGACGGCGAGGGAATGAGCAGTTCTTC. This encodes CASSNPPGRRGNEQFF.

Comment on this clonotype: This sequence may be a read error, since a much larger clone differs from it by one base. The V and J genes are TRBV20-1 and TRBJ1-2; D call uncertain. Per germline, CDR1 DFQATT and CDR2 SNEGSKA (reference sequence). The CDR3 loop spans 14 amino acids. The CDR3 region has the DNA TGCAGTGCTAGGCCCAGAGTATCGAGCTATGACTACACCTTC. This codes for CSARPRVSSYDYTF.

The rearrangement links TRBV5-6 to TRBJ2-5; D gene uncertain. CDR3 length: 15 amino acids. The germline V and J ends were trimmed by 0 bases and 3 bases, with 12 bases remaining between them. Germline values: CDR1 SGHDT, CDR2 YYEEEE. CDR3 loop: CASSLEVGPKETQYF. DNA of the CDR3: TGTGCCAGCAGCTTGGAGGTGGGTCCGAAAGAGACCCAGTACTTC. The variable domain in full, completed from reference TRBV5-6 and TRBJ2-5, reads DAGVTQSPTHLIKTRGQQVTLRCSPKSGHDTVSWYQQALGQGPQFIFQYYEEEERQRGNFPDRFSGHQFPNYSSELNVNALLLGDSALYLCASSLEVGPKETQYFGPGTRLLVL.

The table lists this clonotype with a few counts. This CDR3 reads CASSPTGPPSPYEQYF. DNA for the CDR3: TGTGCCAGCAGCCCAACAGGGCCCCCTTCCCCTTACGAGCAGTACTTC. The chain employs TRBV5-5 and TRBJ2-7; TRBD1 might be the D (6 bases). This CDR3 contains 16 residues. Germline-derived CDR1 and CDR2 are SGHKS and YYEKEE (reference sequence). Trimming removed 4 bases from V and 4 bases from J, with 21 bases in between. The variable domain in full, with the rest retrieved from reference TRBV5-5 and TRBJ2-7, is DAGVTQSPTHLIKTRGQQVTLRCSPISGHKSVSWYQQVLGQGPQFIFQYYEKEERGRGNFPDRFSARQFPNYSSELNVNALLLGDSALYLCASSPTGPPSPYEQYFGPGTRLTVT.

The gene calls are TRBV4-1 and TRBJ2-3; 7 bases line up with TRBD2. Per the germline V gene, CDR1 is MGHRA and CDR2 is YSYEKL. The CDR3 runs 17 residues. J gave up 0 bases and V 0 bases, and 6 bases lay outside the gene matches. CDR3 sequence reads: CASSQDLWGGSTDTQYF. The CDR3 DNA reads TGCGCCAGCAGCCAAGATCTTTGGGGGGGGAGCACAGATACGCAGTATTTT.